This entry lists 22 T cell receptor beta chains sequenced from one sample in a study of blood T cell repertoires in COVID-19. Profiling relied on immunoSEQ multiplex PCR, and the TCRdb table lists in-frame clones only, not all of them. The sample carries approximately 180,000 clones, 80% to 90% recorded once. Material: peripheral blood. These receptor sequences come from a man between 60 and 75 years old with acute or convalescent COVID-19.

The V gene is TRBV5-4, the J gene TRBJ2-1; 7 bases fit TRBD2. The germline gives CDR1 SGHNT, CDR2 YYREEE (reference sequence). With V trimmed by 0 bases and J by 6 bases, 3 bases remained unmatched. The CDR3 has 14 amino acids. The CDR3 DNA follows: TGTGCCAGCAGCTTGGCCGGCGGGGGCAATGAGCAGTTCTTC. It specifies CASSLAGGGNEQFF.

The rearrangement links TRBV2 to TRBJ2-2; D gene ambiguous. Between the trimmed V and J ends, which lost 6 bases and 2 bases, there was a span of 13 bases. The germline CDR1 and CDR2 sequences are SNHLY and FYNNEI. The CDR3 runs to 15 residues. The CDR3 coding sequence is TGTGCCAGCAGCCCCATGAGACAAAACACCGGGGAGCTGTTTTTT. Protein: CASSPMRQNTGELFF.

The V call is TRBV19, the J call TRBJ1-5, with 9 bases that match TRBD1. Germline CDR1 LNHDA, CDR2 SQIVND (reference sequence). Trimming removed 6 bases from V and 1 base from J; junction bases left unmatched: 7. The CDR3 totals 16 residues. The DNA of the CDR3 is TGTGCCAGTAGCCCACAGGGGGCACGGAGCAATCAGCCCCAGCATTTT. Translating it yields CASSPQGARSNQPQHF.

The chain links TRBV3-1 (or the pseudogene TRBV3-2) to TRBJ2-2; no clear D. The V gene lost 1 base and the J gene lost 0 bases, with 6 bases spanning the gap. The CDR3 covers 15 residues. Per the germline V gene, CDR1 is LGHDT and CDR2 is YNNKEL (reference sequence). The CDR3 reads CASSQGQTNTGELFF. Here the CDR3 DNA reads TGTGCCAGCAGCCAAGGCCAGACGAACACCGGGGAGCTGTTTTTT.

The chain uses TRBV19 and TRBJ2-6; D perhaps matches TRBD2 (6 bases). Trimming stripped 8 bases from V and 0 bases from J, with 14 bases between. The CDR3 runs to 16 residues. CDR1 is LNHDA and CDR2 is SQIVND in the germline V gene (reference sequence). Here the CDR3 reads CASYGSHRSGANVLTF. As DNA, the CDR3 is TGTGCCAGTTACGGGAGTCACCGCTCTGGGGCCAACGTCCTGACTTTC.

The chain recombines TRBV29-1 with TRBJ2-3; D perhaps matches TRBD1 (6 bases). Between the trimmed V and J ends, which lost 7 bases and 6 bases, there was a span of 8 bases. Looked up from germline, CDR1 is SQVTM and CDR2 is ANQGSEA. CDR3 length: 10 residues. Written as DNA, the CDR3 is TGCAGCGGGCAGGGGGATACGCAGTATTTT. Translated: CSGQGDTQYF.

The CDR3 is CAISESPEASGYTF. DNA for the CDR3: TGTGCCATCAGTGAGTCCCCCGAGGCTAGCGGCTACACCTTC. The V gene is TRBV10-3, the J gene TRBJ1-2, with D unclear. The germline V gene has CDR1 ENHRY and CDR2 SYGVKD. V lost 0 bases and J lost 8, with 13 bases in between. This CDR3 is built from 14 residues.

This clone appeared once. This chain connects TRBV9 to TRBJ2-2, with 7 bases that match TRBD1. Germline V CDR1 and CDR2: SGDLS, YYNGEE. V lost 5 bases and J lost 5; bases outside the gene matches: 9. This CDR3 region has 15 residues. CDR3 region: CASSREQGFTGELFF. The CDR3 nucleotides read TGTGCCAGCAGTAGGGAACAGGGGTTTACCGGGGAGCTGTTTTTT.

J is TRBJ1-4 and V is TRBV28; the D gene is possibly TRBD1 (5 bases). Germline lookup yields CDR1 MDHEN and CDR2 SYDVKM. V was shortened by 4 bases and J by 3 bases, with 12 bases between the two germline ends. The CDR3 contains 15 residues. CDR3 nucleotides: TGTGCCAGCAGTTCTCGGGGGAGTTCTAATGAAAAACTGTTTTTT. It encodes CASSSRGSSNEKLFF.

The rearrangement uses TRBV7-2 and TRBJ1-5; possibly TRBD1 for D (6 bases). The CDR3 contains 15 residues. Trimming removed 0 bases at V and 4 bases at J, with 10 bases between. Germline V lookup: CDR1 SGHTA, CDR2 FQGNSA. This chain's CDR3 is CASSLAGTTNQPQHF. The DNA of the CDR3 is TGTGCCAGCAGCTTAGCAGGGACAACAAATCAGCCCCAGCATTTT.

This clone was counted only a few times. The CDR3 bases are TGTGCCAGCACTAAGAGTGGGACAGGGACGTCGCGCGAGCAGTACTTC. Its protein is CASTKSGTGTSREQYF. V is TRBV27 and J is TRBJ2-7, with 9 bases fitting TRBD1. Trimming cost V 7 bases and J 6 bases; bases outside gene matches: 16. CDR1 is MNHEY and CDR2 is SMNVEV in the germline V gene (reference sequence). The CDR3 spans 16 residues.

V usage is TRBV29-1 and J usage is TRBJ1-1, with a weak D call TRBD1 (5 bases). The CDR3 runs to 12 residues. Looked up from germline, CDR1 is SQVTM and CDR2 is ANQGSEA. V dropped 6 bases and J dropped 1 base, with 9 bases sitting between them. CDR3 residues: CSVGHPNTEAFF. CDR3 coding DNA: TGCAGCGTCGGACATCCGAACACTGAAGCTTTCTTT.

The CDR3 loop is CSASVSGTSYNEQFF. The CDR3 DNA follows: TGCAGTGCTAGTGTCAGCGGGACCTCCTACAATGAGCAGTTCTTC. The chain has TRBV20-1 and TRBJ2-1; 7 bases are shared with TRBD2. Germline V gene data show CDR1 as DFQATT and CDR2 as SNEGSKA (reference sequence). The CDR3 contains 15 residues. J was trimmed by 0 bases and V by 3 bases; bases with no gene match: 5.

This clone was found a few times. The V call is TRBV28, the J call TRBJ1-2, with D maybe TRBD1 (6 bases). V dropped 6 bases and J dropped 4 bases, with 15 bases sitting between them. CDR3 length: 14 residues. Per the germline V gene, CDR1 is MDHEN and CDR2 is SYDVKM. In DNA, the CDR3 is TGTGCCAGCAGGAGAGGGGGATTTAGCTATGGCTACACCTTC. The encoded protein is CASRRGGFSYGYTF.

This chain links TRBV28 with TRBJ2-2, with 7 bases identical to TRBD2. The ends lost 6 bases at V and 0 bases at J; junction bases unmatched: 7. The CDR3 has 16 amino acids. Germline V gene sequence: CDR1 MDHEN, CDR2 SYDVKM. DNA for the CDR3: TGTGCCAGCAGCCCTTGGGGGACTACGAACACCGGGGAGCTGTTTTTT. This gives the protein CASSPWGTTNTGELFF.

V gene TRBV21-1 combines with J gene TRBJ2-7; TRBD1, the table's D call, was not compared with the DNA. TRBV21-1 is termed a pseudogene. The CDR3 runs 16 residues. The CDR3 is CASSKGPGQGSYEQYF. The CDR3 DNA is TGTGCCAGCAGCAAAGGCCCGGGACAGGGCTCCTACGAGCAGTACTTC.

The rearrangement links TRBV5-6 to TRBJ2-7; 12 bases fit TRBD1. The CDR3 spans 15 residues. Germline assignment: CDR1 SGHDT and CDR2 YYEEEE. The V and J ends lost 4 bases and 6 bases, in that order; junction bases with no gene match: 8. The chain's CDR3 is CASSQPGQGASEQYF. The CDR3 nucleotides read TGTGCCAGCAGCCAACCGGGACAGGGGGCAAGCGAGCAGTACTTC.

This chain joins TRBV15 and TRBJ1-4, with D hard to call. V lost 2 bases, J lost 5 bases, and 15 bases lay in between. The CDR3 loop spans 16 amino acids. CDR1 LNHNV and CDR2 YYDKDF come from the germline V gene (reference sequence). CDR3 bases: TGTGCCACCAGCAGAAAATGGGGAGCGTCGAATGAAAAACTGTTTTTT. Translation: CATSRKWGASNEKLFF. The variable domain in full, with the rest retrieved from reference TRBV15 and TRBJ1-4, is DAMVIQNPRYQVTQFGKPVTLSCSQTLNHNVMYWYQQKSSQAPKLLFHYYDKDFNNEADTPDNFQSRRPNTSFCFLDIRSPGLGDTAMYLCATSRKWGASNEKLFFGSGTQLSVL.

The genes are TRBV5-1 and TRBJ2-2; a possible D gene is TRBD1 (6 bases). The CDR3 sequence is 15 residues long. Looked up from germline, CDR1 is SGHRS and CDR2 is YFSETQ. The ends were cut back, 5 bases at V and 0 bases at J, with 11 bases in the middle. The chain's CDR3 is CASRARGPNTGELFF. The CDR3 bases are TGCGCCAGCAGGGCCAGGGGTCCGAACACCGGGGAGCTGTTTTTT.

J is TRBJ2-7 and V is TRBV28, with 8 bases aligning to TRBD2. Losses at the gene ends were 6 bases for V and 5 bases for J; bases not matched to a gene: 9. Germline V lookup: CDR1 MDHEN, CDR2 SYDVKM. The CDR3 loop spans 14 amino acids. The CDR3 DNA sequence: TGTGCCAGCAGGGAGAGTAGCGGGACGGACGAGCAGTACTTC. It encodes CASRESSGTDEQYF.

The chain uses TRBV11-2 and TRBJ2-1; TRBD1 might be the D (5 bases). V was pared by 4 bases and J by 9 bases, with 10 bases between. The CDR3 contains 12 residues. Germline V gene sequence: CDR1 SGHAT, CDR2 FQNNGV. CDR3 residues: CASSSQGREQFF. The CDR3 bases are TGTGCCAGCAGCTCTCAGGGCCGTGAGCAGTTCTTC.

The chain's CDR3 is CASSPGQGINYGYTF. CDR3 sequence (DNA): TGTGCCAGCTCACCGGGGCAGGGTATTAACTATGGCTACACCTTC. The V call is TRBV18, the J call TRBJ1-2; possible D gene TRBD1, 5 bases. The V and J ends lost 3 bases and 1 base respectively, with 12 bases between them. Germline V gives CDR1 KGHSH, CDR2 LQKENI. This CDR3 comprises 15 residues.